The T cell receptor (beta chain) described here comes from a study of tumor-infiltrating lymphocytes in oesophageal squamous cell carcinoma. The CDR3 is 14 residues long. Germline V lookup: CDR1 MGHRA, CDR2 YSYEKL. Trimming shortened V by 0 bases and J by 6 bases, and 10 bases separated the two germline ends. MiXCR was run by TCRdb on the PCR reads, yielding one entry per CDR3 protein. The sample lists nearly 20,000 distinct CDR3 sequences, less than 50% seen once, with roughly 7% in the top ten. There are many counts of this clonotype. The receptor's source is a male donor with esophageal squamous cell carcinoma. The sample taken for sequencing was blood. The chain is built from TRBV4-1 and TRBJ2-3; D is tentatively TRBD1 or TRBD2 (5 bases each). As DNA, the CDR3 is TGCGCCAGCAGCCAAGAACGGGGACGGGATACGCAGTATTTT. This codes for CASSQERGRDTQYF.